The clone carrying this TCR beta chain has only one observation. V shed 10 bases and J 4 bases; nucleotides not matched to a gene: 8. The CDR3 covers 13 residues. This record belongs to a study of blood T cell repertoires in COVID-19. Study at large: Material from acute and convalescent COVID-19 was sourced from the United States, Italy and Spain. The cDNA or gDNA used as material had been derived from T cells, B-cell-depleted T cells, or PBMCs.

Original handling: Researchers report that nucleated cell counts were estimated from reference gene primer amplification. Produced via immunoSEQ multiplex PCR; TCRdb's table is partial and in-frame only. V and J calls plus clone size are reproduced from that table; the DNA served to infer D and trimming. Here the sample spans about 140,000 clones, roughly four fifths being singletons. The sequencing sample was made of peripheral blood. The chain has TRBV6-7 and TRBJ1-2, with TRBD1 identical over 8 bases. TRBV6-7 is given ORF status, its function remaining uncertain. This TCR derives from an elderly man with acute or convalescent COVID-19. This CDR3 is CANAAGQVYGYTF. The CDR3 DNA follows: TGTGCCAACGCCGCGGGACAGGTCTATGGCTACACCTTC.